The 16 T cell receptor beta chains presented below share a single source sample, sequenced in a study of blood T cell repertoires in COVID-19. Generated by immunoSEQ multiplex PCR, the TCRdb table keeps only in-frame clones and is missing some. The sample has 300,000 to 400,000 clones, 80% to 90% seen once. Sequenced material: PBMCs or T cells enriched from blood (not recorded which). The receptors come from a woman aged 40 to 50 with acute COVID-19.

This chain uses TRBV5-1 with TRBJ2-3; 10 bases fit TRBD1. V was clipped by 4 bases and J by 2 bases; unmatched bases: 7. CDR3 length: 16 residues. CDR1 is SGHRS, CDR2 YFSETQ, per germline. CDR3 protein: CASSPGQGTPTDTQYF. The CDR3 region has the DNA TGCGCCAGCAGCCCGGGACAGGGGACCCCCACAGATACGCAGTATTTT.

The chain is built from TRBV7-8 and TRBJ2-1; no clear D gene. Germline loops: CDR1 SGHVS, CDR2 FQNEAQ. The CDR3 has 15 amino acids. V gave up 2 bases and J gave up 0 bases, with 8 bases separating them. The CDR3 region is CASSLNTVSYNEQFF. CDR3 DNA sequence: TGTGCCAGCAGCTTAAACACAGTCTCCTACAATGAGCAGTTCTTC.

This chain uses TRBV12-1 with TRBJ2-7; the listed D gene, TRBD2, was not tested against the DNA. TRBV12-1 is given as a pseudogene. The CDR3 consists of 12 residues. CDR3 DNA: TGTGCCAGCCCGAGGGACTCCTACGAGCAGTACTTC. The encoded protein is CASPRDSYEQYF.

The chain recombines TRBV10-3 with TRBJ2-3; 8 bases match TRBD2. Unmatched junction bases numbered 13, after V lost 4 bases and J lost 7 bases. Per germline, CDR1 ENHRY and CDR2 SYGVKD. The CDR3 length is 16 residues. In DNA form, the CDR3 reads TGTGCCATCAGTGTCCGAGGAAGCGGGAGTACGAATACGCAGTATTTT. This sequence encodes CAISVRGSGSTNTQYF.

V usage is TRBV28 and J usage is TRBJ2-7; 11 bases are shared with TRBD2. The germline CDR1 and CDR2 sequences are MDHEN and SYDVKM. Trimming removed 4 bases from V and 1 base from J; junction bases left unmatched: 30. The CDR3 extends over 24 amino acids. DNA for the CDR3: TGTGCCAGCAGTTGCAACAGGGATGGTACGGGACAGACTACACTAGCGGGAGAATCCTACGAGCAGTACTTC. The encoded protein is CASSCNRDGTGQTTLAGESYEQYF.

This clone appeared once. The chain couples TRBV5-8 to TRBJ1-2, with 7 bases identical to TRBD1. V was pared by 0 bases and J by 8 bases, with 7 bases of the junction left unmatched. The CDR3 is 14 residues long. CDR1 and CDR2 from the germline V gene are SGHTS and YDEGEE. CDR3 in DNA: TGTGCCAGCAGCTTGGGACAGGGTTATAAAGGCTACACCTTC. Translating it yields CASSLGQGYKGYTF.

This chain links TRBV4-3 with TRBJ2-7, with 7 bases aligning to TRBD2. The germline CDR1 and CDR2 sequences are LGHNA and YSLEER. The CDR3 consists of 14 residues. V dropped 0 bases and J dropped 4; count of bases not matched to a gene: 3. CDR3 amino acids: CASSQEQGGYEQYF. The CDR3 coding sequence is TGCGCCAGCAGCCAAGAGCAGGGAGGGTACGAGCAGTACTTC.

The V gene is TRBV6-5, the J gene TRBJ2-7, with 8 nucleotides matching TRBD1. Per germline, CDR1 MNHEY and CDR2 SVGAGI. The CDR3 is 15 residues long. J gave up 1 base and V 2 bases, and 4 bases lay outside the gene matches. Here the CDR3 DNA reads TGTGCCAGCAGTTACGACAGGGGACGGTCCTACGAGCAGTACTTC. Its translation is CASSYDRGRSYEQYF.

The chain has TRBV19 and TRBJ1-5; 7 bases fit TRBD1. The V segment lost 5 bases and the J segment 5 bases; nucleotides outside the gene matches: 15. Germline CDR1 LNHDA, CDR2 SQIVND (reference sequence). The CDR3 is 17 residues long. The CDR3 loop is CASSPHSTGVLDQPQHF. The CDR3 DNA sequence: TGTGCCAGTAGTCCCCACAGTACAGGGGTATTAGATCAGCCCCAGCATTTT.

The chain joins TRBV6-5 to TRBJ1-3; no definite D call. Deletions cut 7 bases from V and 4 bases from J, with 14 bases between. This CDR3 has 14 residues. In germline, CDR1 is MNHEY, CDR2 SVGAGI. CDR3 bases: TGTGCCAGCACCCGAGGTAACTTCGGAAACACCATATATTTT. The encoded protein is CASTRGNFGNTIYF.

J is TRBJ2-2 and V is TRBV12-3 or TRBV12-4; D unclear. V gave up 5 bases and J gave up 7 bases, with 8 bases separating them. This CDR3 has 12 amino acids. DNA of the CDR3: TGTGCCAGCAGTATGGTAGACGGGGAGCTGTTTTTT. Protein product: CASSMVDGELFF.

The V call is TRBV11-2, the J call TRBJ2-2; possibly TRBD1 for D (6 bases). CDR1 and CDR2 from the germline V gene are SGHAT and FQNNGV. This CDR3 has 17 residues. Trimming took 4 bases from V and 0 from J, leaving 15 bases between them. CDR3 sequence (DNA): TGTGCCAGCAGCTCCATGGACAGTTCAGCGAACACCGGGGAGCTGTTTTTT. This gives the protein CASSSMDSSANTGELFF.

This clone was counted a few times. The V call is TRBV6-5, the J call TRBJ1-5; no firm D call. V was cut by 6 bases and J by 4 bases, with 10 bases left in between. The CDR3 sequence is 13 residues long. Germline V lookup: CDR1 MNHEY, CDR2 SVGAGI. The DNA of the CDR3 is TGTGCCAGCAGCCAGACATGGAATCAGCCCCAGCATTTT. Translated, it gives CASSQTWNQPQHF.

The table lists this clone with a count of one. The chain is built from TRBV4-1 and TRBJ2-3, with D tentatively TRBD1 (6 bases). V was trimmed by 0 bases and J by 4 bases, leaving 11 bases between them. This CDR3 has 15 residues. CDR1 and CDR2 (germline): MGHRA, YSYEKL. The chain's CDR3 is CASSQDRGESDTQYF. The CDR3 DNA follows: TGCGCCAGCAGCCAAGACAGGGGTGAATCAGATACGCAGTATTTT.

The chain uses TRBV6-2 or TRBV6-3 and TRBJ2-5; D perhaps matches TRBD2 (5 bases). Trimming left V 5 bases short and J 2 bases short, with 24 bases between. The germline V gene encodes CDR1 MNHEY and CDR2 SVGEGT. This CDR3 is 18 amino acids long. CDR3 residues: CASSTRDVLASKQETQYF. Here the CDR3 DNA reads TGTGCCAGCAGTACCAGAGATGTATTAGCGTCGAAACAAGAGACCCAGTACTTC.

The V and J genes are TRBV7-9 and TRBJ1-5; D perhaps matches TRBD1 (5 bases). The CDR3 covers 15 residues. The V gene lost 1 base and the J gene lost 1 base, with 8 bases spanning the gap. Germline V gives CDR1 SEHNR, CDR2 FQNEAQ (reference sequence). The CDR3 sequence is CASSLGGFSNQPQHF. CDR3 DNA: TGTGCCAGCAGCTTAGGGGGCTTCAGCAATCAGCCCCAGCATTTT.